Below are 10 T cell receptor beta chains sequenced from a single sample in a study of blood T cell repertoires in COVID-19. Repertoires were generated with immunoSEQ multiplex PCR, while TCRdb's copy carries only in-frame clones and drops some. The sample consists of some 300,000 clones, 70% to 90% of them appearing once. The specimen was peripheral blood. These TCRs come from a man between 65 and 85 years old with acute or convalescent COVID-19.

The rearrangement links TRBV6-1 to TRBJ2-7; D is uncertain. Trimming removed 2 bases from V and 4 bases from J, with 6 bases in between. Germline-derived CDR1 and CDR2 are MNHNS and SASEGT. The CDR3 totals 12 residues. CDR3 sequence reads: CASSEHTYEQYF. CDR3 nucleotide sequence: TGTGCCAGCAGTGAACACACATACGAGCAGTACTTC.

This clone was found once. CDR3 protein: CASRGLAGLTDTQYF. The CDR3 coding sequence is TGTGCCAGCCGGGGACTAGCGGGGCTCACAGATACGCAGTATTTT. V is TRBV19 and J is TRBJ2-3; TRBD2 matches at 13 bases. CDR3 length: 15 amino acids. CDR1 and CDR2 from the germline V gene are LNHDA and SQIVND (reference sequence). The V gene end was trimmed by 9 bases and the J gene end by 2 bases; junction bases not matched to a gene: 5.

The chain is built from TRBV5-1 and TRBJ1-2; D remains unclear. Germline values: CDR1 SGHRS, CDR2 YFSETQ. The CDR3 is 15 amino acids. V lost 4 bases and J 7 bases, leaving 20 bases between the germline ends. The CDR3 nucleotides read TGCGCCAGCAGCGATATTCGGACTGTAGGAACTGGCTACACCTTC. Protein sequence: CASSDIRTVGTGYTF.

This clone was found a few times. The J gene is TRBJ1-5, the V gene TRBV19; no firm D call. Germline V gene lookup returns CDR1 LNHDA and CDR2 SQIVND (reference sequence). There are 16 residues in the CDR3. V was clipped by 0 bases and J by 0 bases, with 9 bases between them. For the CDR3, the DNA is TGTGCCAGTAGTATAGATCTGGGCTATAGCAATCAGCCCCAGCATTTT. This encodes CASSIDLGYSNQPQHF.

The chain carries TRBV4-2 and TRBJ1-1, with D possibly matching TRBD1 (5 bases). The CDR3 covers 15 residues. V lost 0 bases and J lost 3, with 11 bases in between. Germline CDR1 is LGHNA and CDR2 is YNFKEQ. The CDR3: CASSQEGRADTEAFF. The CDR3, as DNA: TGTGCCAGCAGCCAAGAAGGCAGGGCCGACACTGAAGCTTTCTTT.

Note on this clone: The sample carries other DNA sequences with the same CDR3. The CDR3: CASSYSGGLEQYF. The CDR3 coding sequence is TGTGCCAGCAGTTACTCAGGGGGCCTCGAGCAGTACTTC. The rearrangement joins TRBV6-2 or TRBV6-3 to TRBJ2-7; 7 bases match TRBD1. J was trimmed by 6 bases and V by 0 bases; bases with no gene match: 2. Germline-derived CDR1 and CDR2 are MNHEY and SVGEGT. The CDR3 totals 13 residues.

This rearrangement joins TRBV19 to TRBJ1-4; TRBD1 aligns across 7 bases. Trimming removed 4 bases from V and 7 bases from J; junction bases left unmatched: 0. Germline V CDR1 and CDR2: LNHDA, SQIVND (reference sequence). This CDR3 spans 12 amino acids. The CDR3 DNA sequence: TGTGCCAGTAGTAACAGGGGTGAAAAACTGTTTTTT. Its protein is CASSNRGEKLFF.

CDR3 region: CASSAEKYEQYF. The CDR3 nucleotides read TGTGCCAGCAGTGCCGAGAAGTACGAGCAGTACTTC. The chain uses TRBV6-2 or TRBV6-3 and TRBJ2-7; D not certain. V dropped 5 bases and J dropped 4 bases, with 9 bases sitting between them. The CDR3 contains 12 residues. The germline CDR1 and CDR2 sequences are MNHEY and SVGEGT.

The chain links TRBV6-1 to TRBJ1-6, with D perhaps matching TRBD1 (6 bases). Germline CDR1 is MNHNS and CDR2 is SASEGT. The CDR3 totals 15 residues. The V end lost 3 bases, the J end lost 7 bases, and 13 bases lay between the germline ends. CDR3 DNA sequence: TGTGCCAGCAGTGAGGGGGCGTTTTGGAATTCACCCCTCCACTTT. Translation: CASSEGAFWNSPLHF.

The chain joins TRBV5-1 to TRBJ2-1; perhaps TRBD1 as D (5 bases). The CDR3 totals 11 residues. V shed 0 bases and J shed 10 bases, with 5 bases lying between them. CDR1 and CDR2 from the germline V gene are SGHRS and YFSETQ. CDR3 amino acids: CASSLDREQFF. In DNA, the CDR3 is TGCGCCAGCAGCTTGGACAGGGAGCAGTTCTTC.